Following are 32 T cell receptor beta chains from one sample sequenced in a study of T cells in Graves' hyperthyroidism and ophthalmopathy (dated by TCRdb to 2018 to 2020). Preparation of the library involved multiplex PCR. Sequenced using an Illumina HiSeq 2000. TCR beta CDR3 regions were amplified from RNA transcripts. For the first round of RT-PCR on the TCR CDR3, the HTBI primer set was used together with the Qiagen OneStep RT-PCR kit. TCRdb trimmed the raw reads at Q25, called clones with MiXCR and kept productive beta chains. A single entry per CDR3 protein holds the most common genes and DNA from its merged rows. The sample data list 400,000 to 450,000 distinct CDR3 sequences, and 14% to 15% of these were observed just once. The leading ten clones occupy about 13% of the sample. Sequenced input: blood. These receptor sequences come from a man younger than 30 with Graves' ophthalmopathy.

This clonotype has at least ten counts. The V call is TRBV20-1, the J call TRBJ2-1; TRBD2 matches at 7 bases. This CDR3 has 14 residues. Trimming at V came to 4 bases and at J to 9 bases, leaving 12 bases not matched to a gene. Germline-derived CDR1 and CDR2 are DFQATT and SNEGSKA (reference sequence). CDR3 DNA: TGCAGTGCTAAGGGACTAACGGGAGTAAGTGAGCAGTTCTTC. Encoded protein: CSAKGLTGVSEQFF.

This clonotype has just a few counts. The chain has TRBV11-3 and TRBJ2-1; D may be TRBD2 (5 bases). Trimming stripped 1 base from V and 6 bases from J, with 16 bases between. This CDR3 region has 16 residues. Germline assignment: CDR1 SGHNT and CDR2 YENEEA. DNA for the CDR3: TGTGCCAGCAGCTTAGGGGCCGCGGATCGGGGCAATGAGCAGTTCTTC. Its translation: CASSLGAADRGNEQFF.

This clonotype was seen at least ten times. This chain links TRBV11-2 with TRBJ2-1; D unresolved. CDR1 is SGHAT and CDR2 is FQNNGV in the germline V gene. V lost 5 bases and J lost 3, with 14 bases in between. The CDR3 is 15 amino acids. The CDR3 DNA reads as TGTGCCAGCAGCGTTCGGACGGCCGGCTACAATGAGCAGTTCTTC. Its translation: CASSVRTAGYNEQFF.

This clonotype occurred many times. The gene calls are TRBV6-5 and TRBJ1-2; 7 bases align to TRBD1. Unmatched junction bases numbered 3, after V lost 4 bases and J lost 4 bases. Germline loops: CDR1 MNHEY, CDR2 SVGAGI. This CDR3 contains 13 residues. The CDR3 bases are TGTGCCAGCAGTTCGACAGGGATCTATGGCTACACCTTC. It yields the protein CASSSTGIYGYTF.

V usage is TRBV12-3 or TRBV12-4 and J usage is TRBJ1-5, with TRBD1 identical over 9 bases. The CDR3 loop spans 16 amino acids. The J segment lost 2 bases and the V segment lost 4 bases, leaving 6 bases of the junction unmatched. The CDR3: CASSYLQGAGNQPQHF. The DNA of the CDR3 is TGTGCCAGCAGTTACTTACAGGGGGCAGGCAATCAGCCCCAGCATTTT.

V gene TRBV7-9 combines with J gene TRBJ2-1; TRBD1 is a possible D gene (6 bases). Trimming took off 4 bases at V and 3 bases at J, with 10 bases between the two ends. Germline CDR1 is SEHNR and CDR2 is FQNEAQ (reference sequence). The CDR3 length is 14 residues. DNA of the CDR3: TGTGCCAGCAGCTCGGGACAAAACTACAATGAGCAGTTCTTC. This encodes CASSSGQNYNEQFF.

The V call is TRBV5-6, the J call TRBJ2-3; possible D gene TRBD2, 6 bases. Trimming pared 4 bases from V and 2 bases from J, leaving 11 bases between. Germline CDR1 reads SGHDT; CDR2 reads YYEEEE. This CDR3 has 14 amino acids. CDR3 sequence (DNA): TGTGCCAGCAGCCCCGGGACTTTCACAGATACGCAGTATTTT. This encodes CASSPGTFTDTQYF.

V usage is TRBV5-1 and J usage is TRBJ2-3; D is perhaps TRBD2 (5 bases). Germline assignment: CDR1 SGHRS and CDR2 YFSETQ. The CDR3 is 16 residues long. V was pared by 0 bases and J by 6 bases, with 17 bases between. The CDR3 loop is CASSLDLALTADTQYF. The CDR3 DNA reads TGCGCCAGCAGCTTGGACCTAGCATTGACGGCCGATACGCAGTATTTT.

CDR3: CAITAGQGTGEAFF. In DNA, the CDR3 is TGTGCCATCACCGCGGGACAGGGGACGGGTGAAGCTTTCTTT. The chain joins TRBV10-3 to TRBJ1-1; 10 bases match TRBD1. With 7 bases clipped from V and 7 bases from J, the junction kept 9 bases outside the gene matches. The CDR3 totals 14 residues. The germline V gene has CDR1 ENHRY and CDR2 SYGVKD.

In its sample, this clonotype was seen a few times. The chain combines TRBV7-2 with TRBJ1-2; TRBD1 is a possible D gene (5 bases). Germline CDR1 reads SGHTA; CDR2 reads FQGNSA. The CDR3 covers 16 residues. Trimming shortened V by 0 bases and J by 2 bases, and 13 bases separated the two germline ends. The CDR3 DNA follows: TGTGCCAGCAGCTTAGCGCCGGGGGGAGGGAACTATGGCTACACCTTC. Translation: CASSLAPGGGNYGYTF.

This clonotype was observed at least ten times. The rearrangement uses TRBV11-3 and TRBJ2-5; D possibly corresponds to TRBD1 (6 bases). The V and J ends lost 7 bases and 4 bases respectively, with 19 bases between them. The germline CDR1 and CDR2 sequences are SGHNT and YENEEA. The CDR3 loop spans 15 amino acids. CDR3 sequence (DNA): TGTGCCAGCAAGACTACAGCAGGGGTTGGAGAGACCCAGTACTTC. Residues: CASKTTAGVGETQYF. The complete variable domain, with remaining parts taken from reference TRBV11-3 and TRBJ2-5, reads EAGVVQSPRYKIIEKKQPVAFWCNPISGHNTLYWYLQNLGQGPELLIRYENEEAVDDSQLPKDRFSAERLKGVDSTLKIQPAELGDSAVYLCASKTTAGVGETQYFGPGTRLLVL.

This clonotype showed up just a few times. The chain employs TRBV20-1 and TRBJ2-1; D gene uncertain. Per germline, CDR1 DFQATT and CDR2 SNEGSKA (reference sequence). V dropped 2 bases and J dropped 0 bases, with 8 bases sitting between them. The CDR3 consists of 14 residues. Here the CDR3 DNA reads TGCAGTGCTAGACACTGGCGCTCCTACAATGAGCAGTTCTTC. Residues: CSARHWRSYNEQFF.

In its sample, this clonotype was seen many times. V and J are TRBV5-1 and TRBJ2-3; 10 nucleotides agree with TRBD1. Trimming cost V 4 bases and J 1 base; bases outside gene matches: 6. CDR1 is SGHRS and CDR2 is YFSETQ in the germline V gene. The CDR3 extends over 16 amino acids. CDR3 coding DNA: TGCGCCAGCAGCGAAGGACAGGGGGGAGGCACAGATACGCAGTATTTT. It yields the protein CASSEGQGGGTDTQYF.

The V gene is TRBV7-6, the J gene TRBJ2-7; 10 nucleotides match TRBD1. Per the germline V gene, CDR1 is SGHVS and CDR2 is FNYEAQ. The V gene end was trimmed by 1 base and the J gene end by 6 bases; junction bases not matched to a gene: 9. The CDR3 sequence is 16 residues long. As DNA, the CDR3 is TGTGCCAGCAGCTTAGGAGGGCGGGACAGGGGACCCGAGCAGTACTTC. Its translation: CASSLGGRDRGPEQYF.

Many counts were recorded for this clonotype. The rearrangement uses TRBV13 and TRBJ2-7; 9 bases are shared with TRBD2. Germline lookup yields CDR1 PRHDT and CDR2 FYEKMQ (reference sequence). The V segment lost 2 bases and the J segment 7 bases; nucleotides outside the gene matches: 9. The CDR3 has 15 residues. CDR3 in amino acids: CASSLSSGGPWEQYF. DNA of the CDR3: TGTGCCAGCAGCTTATCCAGCGGGGGGCCCTGGGAGCAGTACTTC. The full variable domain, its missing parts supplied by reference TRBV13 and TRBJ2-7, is AAGVIQSPRHLIKEKRETATLKCYPIPRHDTVYWYQQGPGQDPQFLISFYEKMQSDKGSIPDRFSAQQFSDYHSELNMSSLELGDSALYFCASSLSSGGPWEQYFGPGTRLTVT.

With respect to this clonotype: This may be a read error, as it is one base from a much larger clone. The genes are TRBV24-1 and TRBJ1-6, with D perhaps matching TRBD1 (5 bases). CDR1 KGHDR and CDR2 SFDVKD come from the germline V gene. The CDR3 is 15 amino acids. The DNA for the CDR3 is TGTGCCACCGGTGATTTGGTGACAGAAAATTCACCCCTCCACTTT. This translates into CATGDLVTENSPLHF.

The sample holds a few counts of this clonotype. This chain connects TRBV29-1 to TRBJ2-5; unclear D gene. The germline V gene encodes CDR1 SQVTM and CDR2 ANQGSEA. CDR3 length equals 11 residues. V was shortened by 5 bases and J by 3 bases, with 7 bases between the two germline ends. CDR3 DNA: TGCAGCGTTCAGGCGGAAGAGACCCAGTACTTC. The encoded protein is CSVQAEETQYF.

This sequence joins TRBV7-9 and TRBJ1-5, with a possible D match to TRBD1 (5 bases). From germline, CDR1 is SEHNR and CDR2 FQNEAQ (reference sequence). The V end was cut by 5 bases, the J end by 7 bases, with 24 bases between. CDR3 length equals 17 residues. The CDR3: CASSPIVGGQGWQPQHF. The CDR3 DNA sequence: TGTGCCAGCAGCCCAATAGTAGGAGGGCAGGGTTGGCAGCCCCAGCATTTT.

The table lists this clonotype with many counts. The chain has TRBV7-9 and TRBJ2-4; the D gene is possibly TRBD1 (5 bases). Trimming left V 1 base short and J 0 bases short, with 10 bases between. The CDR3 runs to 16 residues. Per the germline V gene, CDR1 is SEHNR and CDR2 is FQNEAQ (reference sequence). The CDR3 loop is CASSLGQLLAKNIQYF. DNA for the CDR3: TGTGCCAGCAGCTTAGGACAGCTACTAGCCAAAAACATTCAGTACTTC.

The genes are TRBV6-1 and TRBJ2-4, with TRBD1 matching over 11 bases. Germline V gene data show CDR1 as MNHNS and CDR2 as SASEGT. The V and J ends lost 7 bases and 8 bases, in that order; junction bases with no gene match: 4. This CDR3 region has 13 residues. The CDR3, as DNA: TGTGCCAGCACTGGACAGGGGGCCGACATTCAGTACTTC. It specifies CASTGQGADIQYF.

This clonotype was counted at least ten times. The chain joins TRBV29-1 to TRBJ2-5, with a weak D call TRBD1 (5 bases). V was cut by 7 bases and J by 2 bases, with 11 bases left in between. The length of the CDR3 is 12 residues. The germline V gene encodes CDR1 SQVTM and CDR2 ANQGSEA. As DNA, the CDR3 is TGCAGCGAAAGACAGACGCAAGAGACCCAGTACTTC. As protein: CSERQTQETQYF.

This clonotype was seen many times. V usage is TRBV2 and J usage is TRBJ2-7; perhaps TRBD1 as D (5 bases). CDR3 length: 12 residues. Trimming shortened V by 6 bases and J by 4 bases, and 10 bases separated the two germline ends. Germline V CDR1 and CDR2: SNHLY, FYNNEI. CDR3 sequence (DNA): TGTGCCAGCAGAGGGGATTGGTACGAGCAGTACTTC. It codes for CASRGDWYEQYF.

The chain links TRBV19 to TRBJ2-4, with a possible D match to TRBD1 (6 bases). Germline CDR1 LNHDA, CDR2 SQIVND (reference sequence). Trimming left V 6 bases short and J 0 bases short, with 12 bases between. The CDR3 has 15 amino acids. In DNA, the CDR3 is TGTGCCAGTAGCCTGGACAGTATAGCCAAAAACATTCAGTACTTC. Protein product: CASSLDSIAKNIQYF.

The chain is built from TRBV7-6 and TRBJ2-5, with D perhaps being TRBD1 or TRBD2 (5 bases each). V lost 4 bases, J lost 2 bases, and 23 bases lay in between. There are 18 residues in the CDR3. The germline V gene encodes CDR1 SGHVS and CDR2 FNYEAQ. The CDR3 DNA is TGTGCCAGCAGCTCCATCCTCTTGGGGACCGCGGGTCAAGAGACCCAGTACTTC. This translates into CASSSILLGTAGQETQYF.

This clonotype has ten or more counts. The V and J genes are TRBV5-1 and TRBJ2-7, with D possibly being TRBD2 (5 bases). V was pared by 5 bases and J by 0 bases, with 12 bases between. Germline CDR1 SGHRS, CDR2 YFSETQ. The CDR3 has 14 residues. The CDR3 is CASSEGTSSYEQYF. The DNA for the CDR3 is TGCGCCAGCAGTGAGGGCACCAGCTCCTACGAGCAGTACTTC. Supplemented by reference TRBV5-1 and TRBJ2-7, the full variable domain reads KAGVTQTPRYLIKTRGQQVTLSCSPISGHRSVSWYQQTPGQGLQFLFEYFSETQRNKGNFPGRFSGRQFSNSRSEMNVSTLELGDSALYLCASSEGTSSYEQYFGPGTRLTVT.

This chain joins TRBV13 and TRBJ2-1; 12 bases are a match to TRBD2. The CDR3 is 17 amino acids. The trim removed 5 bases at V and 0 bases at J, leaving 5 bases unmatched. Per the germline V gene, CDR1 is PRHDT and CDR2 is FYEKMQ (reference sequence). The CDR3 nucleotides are TGTGCCAGCAGCCTAGCGGGAGGGCCTCCCTCCTACAATGAGCAGTTCTTC. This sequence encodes CASSLAGGPPSYNEQFF.

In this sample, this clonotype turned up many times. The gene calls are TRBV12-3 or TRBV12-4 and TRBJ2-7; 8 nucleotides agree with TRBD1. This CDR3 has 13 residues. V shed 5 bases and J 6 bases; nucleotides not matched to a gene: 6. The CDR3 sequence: CASSDRGDREQYF. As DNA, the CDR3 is TGTGCCAGCAGTGACAGGGGAGATCGCGAGCAGTACTTC.

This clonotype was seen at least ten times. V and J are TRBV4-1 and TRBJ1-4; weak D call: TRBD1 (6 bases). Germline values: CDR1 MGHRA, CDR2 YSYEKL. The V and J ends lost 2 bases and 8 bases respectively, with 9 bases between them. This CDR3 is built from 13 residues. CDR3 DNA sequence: TGCGCCAGCAGCCAAATCACAGGGGAAAAACTGTTTTTT. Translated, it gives CASSQITGEKLFF.

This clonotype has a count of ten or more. The CDR3 loop is CASSLRDILTAANEKLFF. The CDR3 DNA is TGTGCCAGCAGTCTTCGGGACATCCTTACAGCAGCTAATGAAAAACTGTTTTTT. This rearrangement joins TRBV6-1 to TRBJ1-4; tentatively, D is TRBD1 (6 bases). V dropped 5 bases and J dropped 3 bases, with 22 bases sitting between them. Germline V gene sequence: CDR1 MNHNS, CDR2 SASEGT. There are 18 residues in the CDR3.

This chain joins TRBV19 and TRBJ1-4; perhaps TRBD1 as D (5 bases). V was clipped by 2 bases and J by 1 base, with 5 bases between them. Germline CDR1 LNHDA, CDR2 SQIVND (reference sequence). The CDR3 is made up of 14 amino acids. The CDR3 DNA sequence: TGTGCCAGTAGTATAACAGGAACTAATGAAAAACTGTTTTTT. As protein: CASSITGTNEKLFF.

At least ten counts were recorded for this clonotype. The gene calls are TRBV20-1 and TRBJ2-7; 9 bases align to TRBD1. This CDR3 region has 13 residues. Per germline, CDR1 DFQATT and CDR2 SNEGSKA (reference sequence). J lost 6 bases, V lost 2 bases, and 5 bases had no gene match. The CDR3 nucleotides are TGCAGTGCTAGATGGGGGACAGGGTCCGAGCAGTACTTC. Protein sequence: CSARWGTGSEQYF.

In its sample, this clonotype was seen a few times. CDR3 amino acids: CASSLISNEQFF. In DNA form, the CDR3 reads TGTGCCAGCAGCCTAATCAGTAATGAGCAGTTCTTC. This chain joins TRBV7-9 and TRBJ2-1; D is ambiguous. Germline V gives CDR1 SEHNR, CDR2 FQNEAQ (reference sequence). V lost 5 bases to trimming and J lost 7 bases, with 9 bases between them. The CDR3 extends over 12 amino acids.